The 17 T cell receptor beta chains listed next were all sequenced from one sample in a study of CD8 T cells in ankylosing spondylitis. A single record per CDR3 protein comes from TCRdb applying MiXCR to the 5' RACE reads. The top ten hold approximately 40% of the sample, which has roughly 36,000 distinct CDR3 sequences, 14% seen once. Sequenced input: blood. The receptors were sampled from a male donor with ankylosing spondylitis or in good health (not recorded which).

This clonotype was counted between two and nine times. V and J are TRBV20-1 and TRBJ1-4, with 8 bases fitting TRBD1. This CDR3 contains 15 residues. Germline loops: CDR1 DFQATT, CDR2 SNEGSKA (reference sequence). The J segment lost 8 bases and the V segment lost 8 bases, leaving 16 bases of the junction unmatched. The CDR3 DNA sequence: TGCAGTACCTATTCTTCAGGGACAGGAGACGAAAAACTGTTTTTT. Translated, it gives CSTYSSGTGDEKLFF.

The chain uses TRBV5-1 and TRBJ2-1; 9 nucleotides agree with TRBD2. The CDR3 runs to 13 residues. Trimming removed 7 bases from V and 8 bases from J; junction bases left unmatched: 7. The germline gives CDR1 SGHRS, CDR2 YFSETQ. CDR3: CASGGRGGYEQFF. CDR3 DNA sequence: TGCGCCAGCGGAGGGCGGGGGGGCTATGAGCAGTTCTTC.

The chain links TRBV12-3 or TRBV12-4 to TRBJ2-1; the D is unclear. Trimming removed 5 bases at V and 4 bases at J, with 3 bases between. The CDR3 has 11 residues. The CDR3 is CASSAYNEQFF. The CDR3 DNA follows: TGTGCCAGCAGTGCATACAATGAGCAGTTCTTC.

V and J are TRBV20-1 and TRBJ2-3; a possible D gene is TRBD2 (6 bases). CDR3 length: 12 amino acids. The V and J ends lost 5 bases and 6 bases respectively, with 12 bases between them. Germline CDR1 and CDR2: DFQATT and SNEGSKA (reference sequence). This CDR3 reads CSAGGRGDTQYF. The CDR3 nucleotides read TGCAGTGCTGGGGGACGGGGGGATACGCAGTATTTT.

The chain has TRBV6-6 and TRBJ1-5, with a possible D match to TRBD1 (5 bases). The germline V gene has CDR1 MNHNY and CDR2 SVGAGI (reference sequence). The CDR3 has 14 residues. Deletions cut 6 bases from V and 0 bases from J, with 9 bases between. CDR3 coding DNA: TGTGCCAGCAGCAAGGGGAGTAGCAATCAGCCCCAGCATTTT. It encodes CASSKGSSNQPQHF.

The chain uses TRBV27 and TRBJ2-5, with D possibly TRBD2 on 6 matching bases. Germline loops: CDR1 MNHEY, CDR2 SMNVEV (reference sequence). Trimming left V 6 bases short and J 2 bases short, with 13 bases between. This CDR3 contains 14 residues. The CDR3 reads CASSPFRGQETQYF. DNA for the CDR3: TGTGCCAGCAGCCCTTTCCGGGGGCAAGAGACCCAGTACTTC.

The CDR3 here is CASSLLAAASNEQFF. The CDR3 DNA sequence: TGTGCCAGCAGTTTATTGGCAGCTGCTAGCAATGAGCAGTTCTTC. The chain links TRBV28 to TRBJ2-1; D is unresolved. V was trimmed by 1 base and J by 6 bases, leaving 13 bases between them. CDR1 is MDHEN and CDR2 is SYDVKM in the germline V gene. This CDR3 spans 15 amino acids.

The rearrangement links TRBV12-3 or TRBV12-4 to TRBJ2-3; TRBD2 agrees at 12 bases. The CDR3 length is 15 residues. The V gene end was trimmed by 6 bases and the J gene end by 3 bases; junction bases not matched to a gene: 4. For the CDR3, the DNA is TGTGCCAGCAGCAAACTAGCGGGGGGAACAGATACGCAGTATTTT. Amino acids: CASSKLAGGTDTQYF.

This clonotype was picked up a small number of times. The chain carries TRBV20-1 and TRBJ1-5; no definite D call. Looked up from germline, CDR1 is DFQATT and CDR2 is SNEGSKA (reference sequence). The CDR3 spans 12 residues. The V gene lost 3 bases and the J gene lost 0 bases, with 3 bases spanning the gap. DNA of the CDR3: TGCAGTGCTAGCAGTAGCAATCAGCCCCAGCATTTT. Its translation: CSASSSNQPQHF.

This clonotype was found a few times. The V call is TRBV6-1, the J call TRBJ2-3, with no clear D. Deletions cut 1 base from V and 5 bases from J, with 13 bases between. The CDR3 has 15 residues. Germline CDR1 is MNHNS and CDR2 is SASEGT. This CDR3 is CASSEGLSSRDTQYF. CDR3 in DNA: TGTGCCAGCAGTGAAGGGCTATCTTCGAGAGATACGCAGTATTTT.

This clonotype has just a few counts. The rearrangement joins TRBV21-1 to TRBJ1-5; whether TRBD1, the table's D call, matches the DNA was not checked. TRBV21-1 constitutes a pseudogene. This CDR3 is 18 amino acids long. The CDR3 nucleotides are TGTGCCAGCAGCAAAGGGGGGCAGGGTCAATGTGGGAATCAGCCCCAGCATTTT. It is translated as CASSKGGQGQCGNQPQHF.

V and J are TRBV6-6 and TRBJ2-7; D is ambiguous. Trimming stripped 0 bases from V and 6 bases from J, with 15 bases between. CDR1 and CDR2 (germline): MNHNY, SVGAGI (reference sequence). This CDR3 region has 15 residues. The DNA of the CDR3 is TGTGCCAGCAGTTACTCGAAAGACCTTAAGGGCGAGCAGTACTTC. Protein product: CASSYSKDLKGEQYF.

The CDR3 sequence: CASSFKSEQFF. The CDR3 DNA reads as TGTGCCAGCAGTTTTAAGAGCGAGCAGTTCTTC. This chain connects TRBV12-3 or TRBV12-4 to TRBJ2-1; D remains ambiguous. V lost 3 bases and J 10 bases, leaving 7 bases between the germline ends. This CDR3 region has 11 residues.

The V and J genes are TRBV3-1 and TRBJ2-3, with D possibly TRBD1 on 5 matching bases. The CDR3 is made up of 16 amino acids. V shed 0 bases and J shed 5 bases, with 15 bases lying between them. Germline lookup yields CDR1 LGHDT and CDR2 YNNKEL (reference sequence). The CDR3 loop reads CASSQEWGQQIDTQYF. In nucleotides, the CDR3 is TGTGCCAGCAGCCAAGAGTGGGGCCAGCAGATAGATACGCAGTATTTT.

The V call is TRBV7-3, the J call TRBJ2-2; no firm D call. The germline gives CDR1 SGHTA, CDR2 FQGTGA. The V end was cut by 6 bases, the J end by 1 base, with 9 bases between. The CDR3 has 14 amino acids. CDR3 protein: CASRVSGNTGELFF. In DNA, the CDR3 is TGTGCCAGCAGGGTCTCAGGGAACACCGGGGAGCTGTTTTTT.

The rearrangement uses TRBV19 and TRBJ2-1; D unclear. Germline assignment: CDR1 LNHDA and CDR2 SQIVND (reference sequence). Trimming pared 3 bases from V and 8 bases from J, leaving 17 bases between. This CDR3 spans 15 amino acids. The DNA of the CDR3 is TGTGCCAGTAGTATTTACGGATTGCTGGGCGATGAGCAGTTCTTC. Its protein product is CASSIYGLLGDEQFF.

This clonotype was seen more than once but under ten times. CDR3 sequence reads: CASGDPPNFTGELFF. Here the CDR3 DNA reads TGTGCCAGTGGAGACCCACCAAATTTCACCGGGGAGCTGTTTTTT. This chain joins TRBV9 and TRBJ2-2, with D unresolved. V lost 8 bases to trimming and J lost 4 bases, with 18 bases between them. This CDR3 has 15 amino acids. Germline-derived CDR1 and CDR2 are SGDLS and YYNGEE.